The T cell receptor (beta chain) under discussion was sequenced for a study of blood T cell repertoires in COVID-19. At the level of the study: Both acute and convalescent COVID-19 samples were obtained from the United States, Italy and Spain.

How the authors handled the data: Estimation of nucleated cell counts was performed using reference gene primer amplification. Some clones are missing from TCRdb's copy, which holds only in-frame ones; the method was immunoSEQ multiplex PCR. V and J calls and clone size come straight from that table; D and trimming were deduced from the DNA. The repertoire holds around 500,000 clones, 80% to 90% seen once, with approximately 2.9% in the top ten. With 3 bases clipped from V and 6 bases from J, the junction kept 18 bases outside the gene matches. The CDR3 is 19 residues long. CDR1 is SGHDT, CDR2 YYEEEE, per germline.

This sequence was found in a human donor in a cohort sampled during active COVID-19. This rearrangement joins TRBV5-6 to TRBJ1-5, with 10 bases matching TRBD1. Sequencing was done on a sample of peripheral blood. The CDR3 region is CASSSADRGRPGRTQPQHF. The CDR3 bases are TGTGCCAGCAGCTCTGCCGACAGGGGGCGACCGGGTAGGACTCAGCCCCAGCATTTT.